Listed below are T cell receptor beta chains from one sample, sequenced in a study of CD8 T cells in ankylosing spondylitis. TCRdb re-analysed the 5' RACE reads in MiXCR, keeping a single row per CDR3 protein. This table has about 510,000 distinct CDR3 sequences, approximately 5% appearing once. The sequenced sample consisted of blood, either unsorted or a sorted T cell fraction (not recorded which). The receptors stem from a male donor with ankylosing spondylitis. CDR3s include the opening cysteine and the closing phenylalanine or tryptophan. Each record gives: V gene, CDR3 protein.

V gene: TRBV15
CDR3 protein: CATSRASGSYYNEQFF

V gene: TRBV6-2/TRBV6-3
CDR3 protein: CASLTSMNTEAFF

V gene: TRBV5-1
CDR3 protein: CASSLGEWDTGELFF

V gene: TRBV28
CDR3 protein: CASTTHRDGMTQYF

V gene: TRBV29-1
CDR3 protein: CSVEGVPYNEQFF

V gene: TRBV11-2
CDR3 protein: CASSLGPANEQFF

V gene: TRBV15
CDR3 protein: CATSRAGRNTEAFF

V gene: TRBV20-1
CDR3 protein: CSAQSGEQYF

V gene: TRBV6-1
CDR3 protein: CASTPPGGKTQYF

V gene: TRBV2
CDR3 protein: CADRKQNAGELFF

V gene: TRBV7-2
CDR3 protein: CASLDRGLYQYF

V gene: TRBV3-1
CDR3 protein: CASSRQGLAGGYF

V gene: TRBV5-4
CDR3 protein: CASSPTGQGRYEQYF

V gene: TRBV9
CDR3 protein: CASSVGTANYGYTF

V gene: TRBV29-1
CDR3 protein: CSVGTSENNEQFF

V gene: TRBV25-1
CDR3 protein: CASSESLDGYGYTF

V gene: TRBV5-1
CDR3 protein: CASSGQPNQPQHF

V gene: TRBV28
CDR3 protein: CATALTGGSYGYTF

V gene: TRBV7-8
CDR3 protein: CASSPEPGHLMNNEQFF

V gene: TRBV9
CDR3 protein: CASSVRGNTEAFF

V gene: TRBV14
CDR3 protein: CASSQRSRLAETQYF

V gene: TRBV7-2
CDR3 protein: CASSLSRTGGQPQHF

V gene: TRBV4-2
CDR3 protein: CASSQDGGTASGNTIYF

V gene: TRBV12-3/TRBV12-4
CDR3 protein: CASSLARVRGAFF

V gene: TRBV9
CDR3 protein: CASSVDSSRTDTQYF

V gene: TRBV5-1
CDR3 protein: CASSLAGPINYGYTF

V gene: TRBV11-1
CDR3 protein: CASSKKLAGTYNEQFF

V gene: TRBV6-5
CDR3 protein: CASSYRRRGSNQPQHF

V gene: TRBV28
CDR3 protein: CASSFRGLAVYTGELFF

V gene: TRBV5-6
CDR3 protein: CASSLEPAGEQYF

V gene: TRBV2
CDR3 protein: CASSAFKGAREQYF

V gene: TRBV7-2
CDR3 protein: CASSFPPEGMDEKLFF

V gene: TRBV7-9
CDR3 protein: CASSFGANEKLFF

V gene: TRBV4-2
CDR3 protein: CASSRAGGRSEQFF

V gene: TRBV29-1
CDR3 protein: CSVGTGYGYTF

V gene: TRBV7-2
CDR3 protein: CASSRGPGSTEAFF

V gene: TRBV7-2
CDR3 protein: CASSRPGRLHRGELFF

V gene: TRBV7-6
CDR3 protein: CASSLVPPGRESYEQYF

V gene: TRBV14
CDR3 protein: CASSRLTGFRYEQYF

V gene: TRBV29-1
CDR3 protein: CSVDRGGDTQYF

V gene: TRBV6-6
CDR3 protein: CASTPGGTEAFF

V gene: TRBV5-1
CDR3 protein: CASSLLGTGREGQYF

V gene: TRBV27
CDR3 protein: CASSPMTGGSYNEQFF

V gene: TRBV29-1
CDR3 protein: CSASVGQANTEAFF

V gene: TRBV27
CDR3 protein: CASSSSRTGVSYGYTF

V gene: TRBV19
CDR3 protein: CASSLLGADSPLHF

V gene: TRBV5-1
CDR3 protein: CASSFPRDTSSNQPQHF

V gene: TRBV11-1
CDR3 protein: CASIGTSGRTRSGANVLTF

V gene: TRBV29-1
CDR3 protein: CSVAPGQETQYF

V gene: TRBV5-6
CDR3 protein: CASSFSSGGLYRDTQYF

V gene: TRBV5-1
CDR3 protein: CASSLYRSAKNIQYF

V gene: TRBV9
CDR3 protein: CASSGGTGQVPQHF

V gene: TRBV28
CDR3 protein: CASSELRTSGISTDTQYF

V gene: TRBV18
CDR3 protein: CASSPTSDGDTQYF

V gene: TRBV9
CDR3 protein: CASSVVGGPAFF

V gene: TRBV6-5
CDR3 protein: CASSYSTHGSYEQYF

V gene: TRBV24-1
CDR3 protein: CATSDPREATDTQYF

V gene: TRBV7-2
CDR3 protein: CASSLRLTLRNSPLHF

V gene: TRBV4-3
CDR3 protein: CASSQDRALYGITEAFF

V gene: TRBV7-7
CDR3 protein: CASSATMNTEAFF